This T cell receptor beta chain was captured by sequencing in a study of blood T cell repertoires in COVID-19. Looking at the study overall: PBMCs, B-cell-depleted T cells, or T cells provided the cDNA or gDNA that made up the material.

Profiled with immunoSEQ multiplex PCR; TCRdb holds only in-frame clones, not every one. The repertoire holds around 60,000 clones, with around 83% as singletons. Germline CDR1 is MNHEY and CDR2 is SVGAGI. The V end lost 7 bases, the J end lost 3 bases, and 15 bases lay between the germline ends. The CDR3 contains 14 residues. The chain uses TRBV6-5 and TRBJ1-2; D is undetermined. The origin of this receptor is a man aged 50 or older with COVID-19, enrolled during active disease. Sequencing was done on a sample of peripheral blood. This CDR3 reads CASTRTGSDYGYTF. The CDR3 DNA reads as TGTGCCAGCACTCGAACCGGGTCTGACTATGGCTACACCTTC.